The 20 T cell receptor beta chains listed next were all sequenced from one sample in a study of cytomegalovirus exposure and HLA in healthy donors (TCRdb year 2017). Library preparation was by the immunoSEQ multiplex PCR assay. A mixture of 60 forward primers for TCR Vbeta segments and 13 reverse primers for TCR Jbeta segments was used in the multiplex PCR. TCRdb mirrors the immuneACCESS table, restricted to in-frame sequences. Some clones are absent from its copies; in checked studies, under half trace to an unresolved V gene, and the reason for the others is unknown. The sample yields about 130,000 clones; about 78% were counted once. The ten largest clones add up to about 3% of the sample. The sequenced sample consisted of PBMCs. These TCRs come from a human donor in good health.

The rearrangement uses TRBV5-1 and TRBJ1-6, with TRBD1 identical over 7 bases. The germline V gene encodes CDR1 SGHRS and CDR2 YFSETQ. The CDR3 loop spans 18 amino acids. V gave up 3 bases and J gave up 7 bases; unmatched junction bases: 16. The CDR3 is CASSSEANRGLPNSPLHF. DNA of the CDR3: TGCGCCAGCAGCTCCGAGGCTAACAGGGGACTCCCCAATTCACCCCTCCACTTT.

CDR3 sequence reads: CASSVNRDRGQPQHF. The CDR3, as DNA: TGTGCCAGCAGCGTTAACCGGGACAGGGGCCAGCCCCAGCATTTT. The chain employs TRBV2 and TRBJ1-5; TRBD1 agrees at 10 bases. This CDR3 has 15 amino acids. V lost 6 bases and J lost 7; bases outside the gene matches: 9. Germline CDR1 and CDR2: SNHLY and FYNNEI. The full variable domain, in which reference TRBV2 and TRBJ1-5 provide the parts outside the CDR3, is EPEVTQTPSHQVTQMGQEVILRCVPISNHLYFYWYRQILGQKVEFLVSFYNNEISEKSEIFDDQFSVERPDGSNFTLKIRSTKLEDSAMYFCASSVNRDRGQPQHFGDGTRLSIL.

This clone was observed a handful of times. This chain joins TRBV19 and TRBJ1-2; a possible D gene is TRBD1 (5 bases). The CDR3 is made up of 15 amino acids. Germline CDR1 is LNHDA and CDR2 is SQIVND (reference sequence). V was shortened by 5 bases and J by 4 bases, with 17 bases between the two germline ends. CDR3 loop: CASSSTVFEFYGYTF. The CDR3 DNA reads TGTGCCAGTAGTTCGACAGTTTTCGAATTCTATGGCTACACCTTC.

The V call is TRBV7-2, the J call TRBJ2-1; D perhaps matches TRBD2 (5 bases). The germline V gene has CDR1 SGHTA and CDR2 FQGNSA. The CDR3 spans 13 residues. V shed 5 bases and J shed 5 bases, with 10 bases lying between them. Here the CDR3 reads CASSPRGDNEQFF. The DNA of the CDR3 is TGTGCCAGCAGCCCCCGGGGAGACAATGAGCAGTTCTTC.

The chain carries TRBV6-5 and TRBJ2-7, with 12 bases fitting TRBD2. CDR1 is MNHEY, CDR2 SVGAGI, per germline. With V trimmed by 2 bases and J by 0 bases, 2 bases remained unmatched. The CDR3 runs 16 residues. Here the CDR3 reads CASSYTSGGTSYEQYF. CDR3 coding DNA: TGTGCCAGCAGTTACACTAGCGGGGGGACCTCCTACGAGCAGTACTTC.

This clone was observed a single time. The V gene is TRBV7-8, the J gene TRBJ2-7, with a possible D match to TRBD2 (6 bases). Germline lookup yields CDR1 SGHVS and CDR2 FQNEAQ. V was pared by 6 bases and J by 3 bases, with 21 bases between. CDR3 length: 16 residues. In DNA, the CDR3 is TGTGCCAGCAGTCTAGCGTCGGGCCGGCGAGTCTACGAGCAGTACTTC. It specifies CASSLASGRRVYEQYF.

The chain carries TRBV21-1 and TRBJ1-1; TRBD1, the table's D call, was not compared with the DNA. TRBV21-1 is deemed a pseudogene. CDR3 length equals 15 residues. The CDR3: CASSKSQTGGTEAFF. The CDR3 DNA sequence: TGTGCCAGCAGCAAATCCCAGACAGGGGGCACTGAAGCTTTCTTT.

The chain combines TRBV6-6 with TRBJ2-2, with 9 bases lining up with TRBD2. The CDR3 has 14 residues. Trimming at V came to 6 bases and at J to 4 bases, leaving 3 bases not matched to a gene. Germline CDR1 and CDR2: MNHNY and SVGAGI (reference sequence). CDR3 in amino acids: CASRASGITGELFF. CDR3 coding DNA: TGTGCCAGCAGGGCTAGCGGGATCACCGGGGAGCTGTTTTTT.

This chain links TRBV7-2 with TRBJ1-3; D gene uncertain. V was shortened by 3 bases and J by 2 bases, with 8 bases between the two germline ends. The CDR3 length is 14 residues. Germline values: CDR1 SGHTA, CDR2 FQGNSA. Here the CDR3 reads CASSFGEAGNTIYF. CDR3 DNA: TGTGCCAGCAGCTTCGGGGAGGCTGGAAACACCATATATTTT.

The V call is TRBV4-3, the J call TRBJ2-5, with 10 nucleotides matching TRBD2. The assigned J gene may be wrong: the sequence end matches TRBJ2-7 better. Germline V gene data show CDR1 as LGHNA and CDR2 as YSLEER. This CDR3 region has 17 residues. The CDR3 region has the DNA TGCGCCAGCAGCCAAGAAATCGGACTAGCGGCTTCCTACGAGCAGTACTTC. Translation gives CASSQEIGLAASYEQYF.

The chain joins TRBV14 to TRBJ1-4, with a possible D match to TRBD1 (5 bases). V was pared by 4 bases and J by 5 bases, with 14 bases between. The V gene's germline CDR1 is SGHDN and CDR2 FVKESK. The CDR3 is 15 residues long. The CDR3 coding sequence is TGTGCCAGCAGCCTGTCAGGACAAGAGAATGAAAAACTGTTTTTT. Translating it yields CASSLSGQENEKLFF.

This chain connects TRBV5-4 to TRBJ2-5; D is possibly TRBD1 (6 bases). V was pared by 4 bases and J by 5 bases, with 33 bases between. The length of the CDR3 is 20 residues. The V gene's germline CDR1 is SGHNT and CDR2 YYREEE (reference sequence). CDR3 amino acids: CASSPPTGRVSSGAMETQYF. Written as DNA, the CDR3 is TGTGCCAGCAGCCCCCCTACCGGACGCGTTTCCTCAGGGGCGATGGAGACCCAGTACTTC.

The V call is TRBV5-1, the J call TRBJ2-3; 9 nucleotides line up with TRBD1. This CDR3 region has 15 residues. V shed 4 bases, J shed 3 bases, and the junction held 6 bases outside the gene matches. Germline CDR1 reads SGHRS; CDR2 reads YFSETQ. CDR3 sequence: CASSRTGAPTDTQYF. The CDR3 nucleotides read TGCGCCAGCAGCCGGACAGGGGCGCCGACAGATACGCAGTATTTT.

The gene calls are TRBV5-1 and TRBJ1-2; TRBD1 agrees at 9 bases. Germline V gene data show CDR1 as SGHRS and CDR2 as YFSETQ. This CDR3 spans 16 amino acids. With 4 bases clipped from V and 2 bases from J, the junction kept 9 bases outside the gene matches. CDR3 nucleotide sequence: TGCGCCAGCAGCCCAGGACAGGGGATGACGAACTATGGCTACACCTTC. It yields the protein CASSPGQGMTNYGYTF.

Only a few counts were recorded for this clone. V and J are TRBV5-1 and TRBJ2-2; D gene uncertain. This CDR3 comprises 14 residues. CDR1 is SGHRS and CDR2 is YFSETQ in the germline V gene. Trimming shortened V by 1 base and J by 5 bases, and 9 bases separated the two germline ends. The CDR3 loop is CASSLSQATGELFF. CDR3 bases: TGCGCCAGCAGCTTGAGTCAAGCAACCGGGGAGCTGTTTTTT.

CDR3 loop: CASSLASSTDTQYF. The CDR3 region has the DNA TGCGCCAGCAGCTTGGCCTCGAGCACAGATACGCAGTATTTT. The V and J genes are TRBV5-1 and TRBJ2-3; no definite D call. Germline V gene data show CDR1 as SGHRS and CDR2 as YFSETQ. V gave up 0 bases and J gave up 0 bases, with 5 bases separating them. The CDR3 spans 14 residues.

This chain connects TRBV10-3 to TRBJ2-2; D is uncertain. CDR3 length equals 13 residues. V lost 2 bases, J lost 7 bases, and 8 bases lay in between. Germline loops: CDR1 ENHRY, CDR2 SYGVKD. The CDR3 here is CAISETFGGELFF. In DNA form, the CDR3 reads TGTGCCATCAGTGAGACCTTCGGCGGGGAGCTGTTTTTT.

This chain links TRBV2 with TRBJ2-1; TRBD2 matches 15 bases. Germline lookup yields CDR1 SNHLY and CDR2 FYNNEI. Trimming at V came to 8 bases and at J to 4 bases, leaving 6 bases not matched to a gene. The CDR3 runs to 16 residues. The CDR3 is CASSRGLAGGYNEQFF. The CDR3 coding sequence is TGTGCCAGCTCCCGAGGACTAGCGGGAGGGTACAATGAGCAGTTCTTC.

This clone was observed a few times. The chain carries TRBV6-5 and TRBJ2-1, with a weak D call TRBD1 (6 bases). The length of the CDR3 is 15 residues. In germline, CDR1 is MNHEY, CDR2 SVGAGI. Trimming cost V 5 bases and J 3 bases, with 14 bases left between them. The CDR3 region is CASSQGQLDYNEQFF. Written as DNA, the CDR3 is TGTGCCAGCAGTCAAGGACAGTTGGACTACAATGAGCAGTTCTTC.

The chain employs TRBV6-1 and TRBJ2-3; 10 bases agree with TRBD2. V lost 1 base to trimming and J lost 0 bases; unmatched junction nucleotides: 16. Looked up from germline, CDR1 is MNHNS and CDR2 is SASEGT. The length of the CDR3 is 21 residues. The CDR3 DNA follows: TGTGCCAGCAGTGAAGGCGCGGGAGGACTAGCGGAGGGCTTAAGCACAGATACGCAGTATTTT. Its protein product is CASSEGAGGLAEGLSTDTQYF.